Sequencing of this T cell receptor beta chain was carried out in a study of shared clonotypes between healthy human individuals. The length of the CDR3 is 14 residues. Trimming removed 6 bases at V and 3 bases at J, with 12 bases between. The germline CDR1 and CDR2 sequences are WSHSY and SAAADI. Measured with immunoSEQ multiplex PCR; TCRdb has only the in-frame clones, and not every one. The sample comprises approximately 1,000,000 clones, 60% to 85% of which are singletons, and roughly 0.83% rests with the top ten. A note on this clone: What it binds is unknown.

Study-level findings and limits: For naive CD4 cells, 4% to 6% of clonotypes were shared across a handful of donors. Rarefaction analysis demonstrated incomplete sorted-subset sequencing notwithstanding large depth.

This receptor was taken from a man aged 18 to 35 in good health. Some clones in this sample may be carry-over from other donors' samples. The chain carries TRBV10-2 and TRBJ1-5, with a possible D match to TRBD1 (5 bases). Sequenced input: memory CD4+ T cells from PBMCs. Subset here: CD45RA-negative fraction. CDR3 coding DNA: TGCGCCAGCAGCGATGACAGTTACAATCAGCCCCAGCATTTT. Its translation is CASSDDSYNQPQHF.